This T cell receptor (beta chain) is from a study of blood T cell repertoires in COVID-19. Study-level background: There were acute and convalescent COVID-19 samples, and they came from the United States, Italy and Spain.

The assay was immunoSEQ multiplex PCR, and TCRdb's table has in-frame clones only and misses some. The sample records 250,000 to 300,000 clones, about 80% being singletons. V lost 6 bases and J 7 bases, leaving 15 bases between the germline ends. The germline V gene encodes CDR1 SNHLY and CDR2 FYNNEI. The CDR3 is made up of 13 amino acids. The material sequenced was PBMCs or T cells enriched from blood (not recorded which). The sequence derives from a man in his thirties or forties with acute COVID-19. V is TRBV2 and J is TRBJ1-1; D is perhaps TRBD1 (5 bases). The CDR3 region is CASRPTTGGEAFF. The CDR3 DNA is TGTGCCAGCAGACCTACGACGGGGGGTGAAGCTTTCTTT.